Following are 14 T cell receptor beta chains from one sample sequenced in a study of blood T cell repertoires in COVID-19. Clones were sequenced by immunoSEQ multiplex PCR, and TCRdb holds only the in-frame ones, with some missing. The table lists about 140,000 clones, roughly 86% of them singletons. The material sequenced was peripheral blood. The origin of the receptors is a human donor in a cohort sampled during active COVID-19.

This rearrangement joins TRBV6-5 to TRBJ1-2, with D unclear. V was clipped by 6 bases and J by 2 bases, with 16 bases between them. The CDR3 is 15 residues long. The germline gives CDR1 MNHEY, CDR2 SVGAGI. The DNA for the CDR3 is TGTGCCAGCAGCTCCCTGGTCGGTTTGAACTATGGCTACACCTTC. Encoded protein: CASSSLVGLNYGYTF.

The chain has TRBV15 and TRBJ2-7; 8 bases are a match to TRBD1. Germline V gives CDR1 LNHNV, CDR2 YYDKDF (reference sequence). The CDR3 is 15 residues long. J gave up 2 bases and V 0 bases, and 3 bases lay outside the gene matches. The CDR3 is CATSRDRDRTYEQYF. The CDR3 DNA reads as TGTGCCACCAGCAGAGATAGGGACAGGACCTACGAGCAGTACTTC. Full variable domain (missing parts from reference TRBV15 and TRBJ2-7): DAMVIQNPRYQVTQFGKPVTLSCSQTLNHNVMYWYQQKSSQAPKLLFHYYDKDFNNEADTPDNFQSRRPNTSFCFLDIRSPGLGDTAMYLCATSRDRDRTYEQYFGPGTRLTVT.

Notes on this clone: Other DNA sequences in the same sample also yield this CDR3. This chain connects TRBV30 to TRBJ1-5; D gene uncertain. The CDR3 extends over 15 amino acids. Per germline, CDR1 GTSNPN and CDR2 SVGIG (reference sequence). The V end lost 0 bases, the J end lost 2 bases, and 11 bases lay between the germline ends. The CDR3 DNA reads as TGTGCCTGGAGTGTAAGAGGGAAAGGCAATCAGCCCCAGCATTTT. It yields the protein CAWSVRGKGNQPQHF.

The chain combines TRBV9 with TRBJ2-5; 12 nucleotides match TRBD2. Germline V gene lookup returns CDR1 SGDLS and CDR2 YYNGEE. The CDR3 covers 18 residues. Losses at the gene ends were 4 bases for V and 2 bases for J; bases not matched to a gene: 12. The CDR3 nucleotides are TGTGCCAGCAGCCAGCGGCCTAGCGGGAGGGGGAGGCAAGAGACCCAGTACTTC. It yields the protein CASSQRPSGRGRQETQYF.

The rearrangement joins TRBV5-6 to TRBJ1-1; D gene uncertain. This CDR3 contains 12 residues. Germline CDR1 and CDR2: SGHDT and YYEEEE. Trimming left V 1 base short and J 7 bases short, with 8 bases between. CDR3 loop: CASSLLASEAFF. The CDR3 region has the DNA TGTGCCAGCAGCTTGTTGGCCAGTGAAGCTTTCTTT.

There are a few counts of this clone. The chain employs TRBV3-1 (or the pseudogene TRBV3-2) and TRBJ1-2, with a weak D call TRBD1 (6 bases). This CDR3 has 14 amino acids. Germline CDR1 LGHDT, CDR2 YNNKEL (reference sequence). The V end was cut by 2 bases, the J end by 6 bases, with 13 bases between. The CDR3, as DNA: TGTGCCAGCAGCCAACAGGCAGGGGTTGATGGCTACACCTTC. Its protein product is CASSQQAGVDGYTF.

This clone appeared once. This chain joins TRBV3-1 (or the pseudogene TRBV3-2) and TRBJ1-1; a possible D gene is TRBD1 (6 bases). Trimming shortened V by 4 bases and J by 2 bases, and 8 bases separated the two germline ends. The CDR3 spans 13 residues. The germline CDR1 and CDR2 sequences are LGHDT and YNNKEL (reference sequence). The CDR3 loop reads CASSPTGNTEAFF. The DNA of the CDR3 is TGTGCCAGCAGCCCGACAGGAAACACTGAAGCTTTCTTT.

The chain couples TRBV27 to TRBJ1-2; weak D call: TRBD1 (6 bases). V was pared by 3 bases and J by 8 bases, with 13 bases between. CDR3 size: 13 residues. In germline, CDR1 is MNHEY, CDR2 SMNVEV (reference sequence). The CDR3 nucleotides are TGTGCCAGCAGTTTCGGGCAGGGGTCGGGCTACACCTTC. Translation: CASSFGQGSGYTF.

The chain's CDR3 is CASTSYDSDTQYF. As DNA, the CDR3 is TGTGCCAGCACCTCCTACGACTCAGATACGCAGTATTTT. The chain couples TRBV11-3 to TRBJ2-3; D is undetermined. Germline assignment: CDR1 SGHNT and CDR2 YENEEA. Between the trimmed V and J ends, which lost 7 bases and 4 bases, there was a span of 12 bases. The CDR3 is made up of 13 amino acids.

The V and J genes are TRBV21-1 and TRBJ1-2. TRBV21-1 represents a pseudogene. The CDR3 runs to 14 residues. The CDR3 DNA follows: TGTGCCAGGAACCTCACGGGTAGTCGTGGTGGCTACACCTTC. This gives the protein CARNLTGSRGGYTF.

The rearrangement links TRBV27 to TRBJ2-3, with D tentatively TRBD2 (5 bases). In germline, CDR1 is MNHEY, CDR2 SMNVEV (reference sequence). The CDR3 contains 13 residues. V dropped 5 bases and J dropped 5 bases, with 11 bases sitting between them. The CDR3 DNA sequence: TGTGCCAGCAGTCCGTGGGAGAGAGATACGCAGTATTTT. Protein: CASSPWERDTQYF.

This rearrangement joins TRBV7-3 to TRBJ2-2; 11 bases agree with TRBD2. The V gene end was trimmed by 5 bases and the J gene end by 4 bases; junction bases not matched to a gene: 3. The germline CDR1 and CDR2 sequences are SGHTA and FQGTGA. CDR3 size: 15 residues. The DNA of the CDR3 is TGTGCCAGCAGCGACCTAGCGGGGGGCACCGGGGAGCTGTTTTTT. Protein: CASSDLAGGTGELFF.

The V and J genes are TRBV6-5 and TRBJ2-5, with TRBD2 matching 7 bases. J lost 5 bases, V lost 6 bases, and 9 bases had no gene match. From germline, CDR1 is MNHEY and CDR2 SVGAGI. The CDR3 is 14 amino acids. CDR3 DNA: TGTGCCAGCAGCACCCCGGGACTATGGGAGACCCAGTACTTC. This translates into CASSTPGLWETQYF.

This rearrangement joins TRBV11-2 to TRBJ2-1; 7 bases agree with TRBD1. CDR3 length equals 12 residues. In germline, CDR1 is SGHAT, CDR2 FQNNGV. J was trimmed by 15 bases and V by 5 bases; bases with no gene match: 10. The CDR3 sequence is CASSMRQGPWFF. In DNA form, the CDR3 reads TGTGCCAGCAGCATGAGACAGGGACCCTGGTTCTTC. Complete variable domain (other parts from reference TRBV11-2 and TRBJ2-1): EAGVAQSPRYKIIEKRQSVAFWCNPISGHATLYWYQQILGQGPKLLIQFQNNGVVDDSQLPKDRFSAERLKGVDSTLKIQPAKLEDSAVYLCASSMRQGPWFFGPGTRLTVL.